The present TCR beta chain was sequenced within a study of cytomegalovirus exposure and HLA in healthy donors. This table comes from immunoSEQ multiplex PCR, and its TCRdb copy is limited to in-frame clones, with some not included. Of 250,000 or so clones listed, approximately 87% are singletons. The V gene lost 5 bases and the J gene lost 1 base, with 3 bases spanning the gap. The CDR3 loop spans 11 amino acids. Germline lookup yields CDR1 SGHRS and CDR2 YFSETQ. This sequence originates from a man between 18 and 29 years old in good health and CMV-seronegative. Sample: PBMCs. V gene TRBV5-1 combines with J gene TRBJ2-5; D is undetermined. CDR3 in DNA: TGCGCCAGCAGTATCCAAGAGACCCAGTACTTC. Its translation: CASSIQETQYF.